This T cell receptor (beta chain) was identified in a study of T cells in localized non-small cell lung cancer. Per the germline V gene, CDR1 is SGDLS and CDR2 is YYNGEE. The CDR3 has 15 amino acids. V was clipped by 1 base and J by 5 bases; unmatched bases: 5. Study-wide findings and caveats: Increased T cell density in blood showed an association with longer overall survival. Adjacent lung was found to contain a median approximately 62 of the top 100 tumor clones. Heterogeneity within the tumor remains possible, as just one region underwent sequencing.

Turning to this clone: Antigen: not known.

TCRdb's table, derived via immunoSEQ multiplex PCR, lists solely in-frame clones and lacks some. This table holds about 26,000 clones, 80% to 90% found once. The sample in question was peripheral blood, obtained before any cancer treatment. V usage is TRBV9 and J usage is TRBJ2-2; 7 nucleotides align to TRBD2. The TCR comes from a female donor at least 60 years old with stage II squamous cell lung carcinoma. The CDR3 is CASSVYAGETGELFF. The CDR3 coding sequence is TGTGCCAGCAGCGTATATGCGGGAGAAACCGGGGAGCTGTTTTTT.